This T cell receptor (beta chain) appears in the sequencing data of a study of T cell repertoires in cytomegalovirus infection. Whole-study context: CMV infection together with matching HLA type was indicated by public TCR beta signatures. Study results and limitations: Frequencies of public TCR beta families were cumulated, and this identified carriers of CMV plus the relevant HLA. Dominating the ex vivo response were TCR beta clonotypes that were CMV-specific and HLA-C-restricted.

Each CDR3 protein gets one entry after TCRdb re-called the reads with MiXCR. The sample consists of 400,000 to 600,000 distinct CDR3 sequences, about 42% of them appearing once. As concerns this clonotype: Its antigen remains unidentified.

CDR3 length: 15 residues. CDR1 is LGHNA, CDR2 YSLEER, per germline. Germline trimming cut 4 bases from V and 6 bases from J; bases unmatched to any gene: 11. The source material was cultured PBMCs, sampled from culture after CMV antigen stimulation. The receptor was isolated from a human donor in good health (CMV status not recorded). Some clones in this sample may be carry-over from other donors' samples. The chain uses TRBV4-3 and TRBJ2-7; 8 bases are a match to TRBD1. The CDR3 sequence: CASSLRTGWESEQYF. The CDR3, as DNA: TGCGCCAGCAGCCTACGGACAGGGTGGGAATCCGAGCAGTACTTC.